One and the same sample provided the 20 T cell receptor beta chains below, sequenced in a study of shared clonotypes between healthy human individuals. The table came from immunoSEQ multiplex PCR; TCRdb's copy has only in-frame clones and leaves some out. There are around 510,000 clones in the sample; 90% to 97% occur only once, and about 0.059% lies in the top ten. The sequenced sample was naive CD4+ T cells sorted from blood. The subset: CD45RA+ positively selected. The receptors originated from a woman in her 30s in good health.

CDR3 amino acids: CASSLGNAGLVKNIQYF. In DNA form, the CDR3 reads TGTGCCAGCAGCTTAGGGAACGCGGGTTTAGTCAAAAACATTCAGTACTTC. The gene calls are TRBV11-1 and TRBJ2-4; weak D call: TRBD2 (5 bases). The CDR3 contains 17 residues. V dropped 1 base and J dropped 3 bases, with 16 bases sitting between them. Looked up from germline, CDR1 is SGHAT and CDR2 is FQDESV (reference sequence).

This chain uses TRBV25-1 with TRBJ1-1, with D unclear. CDR3 length equals 14 residues. Per the germline V gene, CDR1 is MGHDK and CDR2 is SYGVNS. V lost 2 bases to trimming and J lost 3 bases, with 10 bases between them. The CDR3 reads CASSERKGYTEAFF. CDR3 bases: TGTGCCAGCAGTGAACGGAAAGGGTACACTGAAGCTTTCTTT.

The chain joins TRBV28 to TRBJ2-3; D remains unclear. In germline, CDR1 is MDHEN, CDR2 SYDVKM. The CDR3 runs 13 residues. The V gene lost 6 bases and the J gene lost 2 bases, with 9 bases spanning the gap. In nucleotides, the CDR3 is TGTGCCAGCAGGCACCAAGACACAGATACGCAGTATTTT. Translated, it gives CASRHQDTDTQYF.

This sequence joins TRBV6-1 and TRBJ2-4; TRBD2 matches at 13 bases. V shed 3 bases and J 3 bases; nucleotides not matched to a gene: 8. The CDR3 has 18 amino acids. Germline V gene data show CDR1 as MNHNS and CDR2 as SASEGT. The DNA of the CDR3 is TGTGCCAGCAGTGATCGGGGGACTAGCGGGACTGGCAAAAACATTCAGTACTTC. Translation gives CASSDRGTSGTGKNIQYF.

V gene TRBV9 combines with J gene TRBJ2-5; D perhaps matches TRBD1 (5 bases). The germline CDR1 and CDR2 sequences are SGDLS and YYNGEE. The V gene lost 3 bases and the J gene lost 5 bases, with 11 bases spanning the gap. The length of the CDR3 is 13 residues. The CDR3 reads CASSASGRETQYF. In nucleotides, the CDR3 is TGTGCCAGCAGCGCCTCAGGGCGGGAGACCCAGTACTTC.

The chain is built from TRBV25-1 and TRBJ1-2, with D perhaps matching TRBD1 (5 bases). The CDR3 totals 14 residues. V lost 5 bases to trimming and J lost 4 bases, with 14 bases between them. Germline V gene lookup returns CDR1 MGHDK and CDR2 SYGVNS. The CDR3 region is CASSTQGKSYGYTF. The DNA for the CDR3 is TGTGCCAGCAGTACTCAGGGAAAAAGCTATGGCTACACCTTC.

In this sample, this clone turned up a few times. The CDR3 is CASSLEDPSNQPQHF. CDR3 in DNA: TGCGCCAGCAGCTTGGAGGACCCTAGCAATCAGCCCCAGCATTTT. V and J are TRBV5-1 and TRBJ1-5; D gene unclear. The V end lost 0 bases, the J end lost 0 bases, and 7 bases lay between the germline ends. In germline, CDR1 is SGHRS, CDR2 YFSETQ. The CDR3 has 15 residues. The full variable domain, completed using reference TRBV5-1 and TRBJ1-5, is KAGVTQTPRYLIKTRGQQVTLSCSPISGHRSVSWYQQTPGQGLQFLFEYFSETQRNKGNFPGRFSGRQFSNSRSEMNVSTLELGDSALYLCASSLEDPSNQPQHFGDGTRLSIL.

This sequence joins TRBV2 and TRBJ1-6; D uncertain. The CDR3 contains 13 residues. In germline, CDR1 is SNHLY, CDR2 FYNNEI. The germline V and J ends were trimmed by 4 bases and 4 bases, with 5 bases remaining between them. The CDR3 nucleotides are TGTGCCAGCAGTGGGCGGTATAATTCACCCCTCCACTTT. Encoded protein: CASSGRYNSPLHF.

This clone was seen a single time. This same CDR3 is encoded by further DNA sequences in the sample. The chain links TRBV2 to TRBJ2-7, with D tentatively TRBD1 (6 bases). CDR1 is SNHLY, CDR2 FYNNEI, per germline. With 4 bases removed from V and 2 bases from J, the gap between germline ends came to 9 bases. The CDR3 sequence is 13 residues long. The CDR3 nucleotides are TGTGCCAGCAGTGCTCAGGGGACCTACGAGCAGTACTTC. Encoded protein: CASSAQGTYEQYF.

This clone has just one count. V gene TRBV7-9 combines with J gene TRBJ2-1; the match to TRBD2 covers 12 bases. The CDR3 consists of 16 residues. J gave up 10 bases and V 5 bases, and 12 bases lay outside the gene matches. Germline V lookup: CDR1 SEHNR, CDR2 FQNEAQ (reference sequence). Here the CDR3 DNA reads TGTGCCAGCAGCCAGACTAGCGGGAGCCCAATGAAGGAGCAGTTCTTC. Its translation: CASSQTSGSPMKEQFF.

The rearrangement joins TRBV28 to TRBJ1-1; D unclear. The length of the CDR3 is 13 residues. The V and J ends lost 1 base and 3 bases respectively, with 6 bases between them. The germline gives CDR1 MDHEN, CDR2 SYDVKM. The CDR3, as DNA: TGTGCCAGCAGTTTATCATATGACACTGAAGCTTTCTTT. It is translated as CASSLSYDTEAFF.

The V call is TRBV2, the J call TRBJ2-3; D unresolved. The V gene lost 8 bases and the J gene lost 0 bases, with 12 bases spanning the gap. This CDR3 is built from 14 residues. The germline gives CDR1 SNHLY, CDR2 FYNNEI. CDR3 sequence reads: CASAELTSTDTQYF. The CDR3 region has the DNA TGTGCCAGCGCAGAGCTAACTAGCACAGATACGCAGTATTTT.

The chain employs TRBV11-2 and TRBJ1-1, with 8 bases lining up with TRBD1. The V gene's germline CDR1 is SGHAT and CDR2 FQNNGV. There are 16 residues in the CDR3. The junction had 10 bases not matched to a gene; V was cut back by 3 bases and J by 4 bases. CDR3 loop: CASSLGRGRKGTEAFF. DNA of the CDR3: TGTGCCAGCAGCTTGGGCAGGGGGCGCAAGGGCACTGAAGCTTTCTTT. Full variable domain (outside the CDR3, taken from reference TRBV11-2 and TRBJ1-1): EAGVAQSPRYKIIEKRQSVAFWCNPISGHATLYWYQQILGQGPKLLIQFQNNGVVDDSQLPKDRFSAERLKGVDSTLKIQPAKLEDSAVYLCASSLGRGRKGTEAFFGQGTRLTVV.

This clone was seen only once. The chain uses TRBV28 and TRBJ1-2; 9 nucleotides align to TRBD1. The J segment lost 7 bases and the V segment lost 7 bases, leaving 10 bases of the junction unmatched. Germline-derived CDR1 and CDR2 are MDHEN and SYDVKM. The CDR3 covers 14 residues. This CDR3 is CASKNPGQGFGYTF. The DNA of the CDR3 is TGTGCCAGCAAAAATCCGGGACAGGGATTTGGCTACACCTTC.

This sequence joins TRBV6-5 and TRBJ2-7, with D perhaps matching TRBD1 (6 bases). V was clipped by 2 bases and J by 6 bases, with 17 bases between them. Germline V CDR1 and CDR2: MNHEY, SVGAGI. This CDR3 is built from 15 residues. CDR3 coding DNA: TGTGCCAGCAGTTACAACAGGGATGGGGTTGGCGAGCAGTACTTC. This gives the protein CASSYNRDGVGEQYF.

The rearrangement joins TRBV5-1 to TRBJ1-2, with 7 bases lining up with TRBD1. Germline values: CDR1 SGHRS, CDR2 YFSETQ. V dropped 0 bases and J dropped 0; count of bases not matched to a gene: 2. The CDR3 is 15 residues long. CDR3 amino acids: CASSLDQGANYGYTF. CDR3 nucleotide sequence: TGCGCCAGCAGCTTGGATCAGGGGGCTAACTATGGCTACACCTTC.

This clone appeared once. The chain couples TRBV7-8 to TRBJ1-4; D gene unclear. There are 15 residues in the CDR3. Germline loops: CDR1 SGHVS, CDR2 FQNEAQ. V was clipped by 4 bases and J by 0 bases, with 9 bases between them. CDR3: CASSWKAATNEKLFF. As DNA, the CDR3 is TGTGCCAGCAGCTGGAAAGCTGCAACTAATGAAAAACTGTTTTTT.

The rearrangement links TRBV19 to TRBJ2-6; D is unresolved. The V end lost 9 bases, the J end lost 3 bases, and 9 bases lay between the germline ends. The CDR3 runs 13 residues. The V gene's germline CDR1 is LNHDA and CDR2 SQIVND (reference sequence). In DNA, the CDR3 is TGTGCCAGCAAGAAACGTGGGGCCAACGTCCTGACTTTC. Its protein is CASKKRGANVLTF.

V is TRBV28 and J is TRBJ2-5, with 13 bases identical to TRBD2. Gene TRBJ2-7 matches the end of the DNA better, so the J call may be wrong. In germline, CDR1 is MDHEN, CDR2 SYDVKM. The CDR3 has 17 residues. CDR3 nucleotide sequence: TGTGCCACGCAGGGTTCCTGGGGACTAGCGGGAATTCACGAGCAGTACTTC. As protein: CATQGSWGLAGIHEQYF.

The V call is TRBV10-3, the J call TRBJ2-1; 10 bases match TRBD1. Trimming at V came to 6 bases and at J to 4 bases, leaving 6 bases not matched to a gene. This CDR3 spans 15 amino acids. Germline V gene data show CDR1 as ENHRY and CDR2 as SYGVKD. DNA of the CDR3: TGTGCCATCAGCGTCGGGACAGGGGTTTACAATGAGCAGTTCTTC. Amino acids: CAISVGTGVYNEQFF.